The entry that follows covers one T cell receptor beta chain sequence. The data belong to a study of OX40 agonist ivuxolimab in advanced cancers. Study summary: Patients were treated with ivuxolimab, an agonistic anti-OX40 (CD134) antibody. A male proportion of 70% to 90% was recorded, with mean age around 55 years and range about 20 to 90. Partial responses were seen in three patients, one with hepatocellular carcinoma and two with cutaneous melanoma.

Here immunoSEQ multiplex PCR was the method, and the copy in TCRdb shows in-frame clones only, minus some. The sample has about 69,000 clones; approximately 92% are singletons. The V gene's germline CDR1 is SEHNR and CDR2 FQNEAQ (reference sequence). This CDR3 region has 15 residues. The trim removed 6 bases at V and 11 bases at J, leaving 18 bases unmatched. Material: CD4+ or CD8+ T cells sorted from blood, obtained in a trial of the OX40 agonist ivuxolimab. V and J are TRBV7-9 and TRBJ1-1, with 7 nucleotides matching TRBD1. This clonotype was obtained from an adult with an advanced solid tumor such as melanoma, head and neck, liver or kidney cancer. The CDR3 bases are TGTGCCAGCAGTCCCGTCGGCAGGGGGATTGTAGGCGCTTTCTTT. Its protein is CASSPVGRGIVGAFF.